These 28 T cell receptor beta chains came from one sample sequenced in a study of blood T cells in healthy people across ages. A J-beta primer mix and a sample-barcoded 5' primer were used in a second PCR of about 7 to 12 cycles. TCRdb used MiXCR to reprocess the 5' RACE reads, holding one entry per CDR3 protein. There are roughly 1 million distinct CDR3 sequences in the sample; approximately 25% occur only once, and less than 0.85% lies in the top ten. These same records also appear under a second study, on T cells of mothers and their children.

Sequencing was carried out using blood. The receptors stem from a girl aged 2 to 9 in good health.

The chain links TRBV6-2 or TRBV6-3 to TRBJ1-2; TRBD1 aligns across 7 bases. Germline CDR1 is MNHEY and CDR2 is SVGEGT. This CDR3 is 16 amino acids long. After removal of 3 bases from V and 4 bases from J, the junction contained 11 bases not matched to a gene. CDR3 nucleotides: TGTGCCAGCAGTTATGAGTTCGGGACAGACCTCTATGGCTACACCTTC. Residues: CASSYEFGTDLYGYTF.

The gene calls are TRBV6-2 or TRBV6-3 and TRBJ2-1, with no clear D. The V end lost 6 bases, the J end lost 8 bases, and 20 bases lay between the germline ends. Germline CDR1 and CDR2: MNHEY and SVGEGT. The CDR3 spans 15 residues. The CDR3 loop is CASRPPVGPEDEQFF. The CDR3 nucleotides are TGTGCCAGCAGGCCCCCCGTAGGACCGGAAGATGAGCAGTTCTTC.

The sample holds a few counts of this clonotype. The V call is TRBV7-2, the J call TRBJ1-6; no reliable D call. V gave up 5 bases and J gave up 13 bases, with 12 bases separating them. This CDR3 has 12 amino acids. Germline values: CDR1 SGHTA, CDR2 FQGNSA. The CDR3 spells CASSARSQPLHF. The CDR3, as DNA: TGTGCCAGCAGCGCCCGCTCCCAGCCCCTCCACTTT.

V usage is TRBV6-5 and J usage is TRBJ1-2, with TRBD1 identical over 7 bases. This CDR3 has 14 amino acids. CDR1 and CDR2 (germline): MNHEY, SVGAGI. J lost 8 bases, V lost 5 bases, and 11 bases had no gene match. The CDR3 is CASSPYDREDGYTF. DNA for the CDR3: TGTGCCAGCAGTCCTTATGACAGGGAAGACGGCTACACCTTC.

The chain combines TRBV24-1 with TRBJ2-1, with unresolved D. Germline assignment: CDR1 KGHDR and CDR2 SFDVKD. Trimming shortened V by 8 bases and J by 2 bases, and 12 bases separated the two germline ends. The CDR3 covers 14 residues. CDR3 sequence (DNA): TGTGCCACCAATGAAAGGGCTGCCTACAATGAGCAGTTCTTC. Residues: CATNERAAYNEQFF.

The V gene is TRBV10-3, the J gene TRBJ1-2; a weak D match, TRBD1 (5 bases). This CDR3 region has 12 residues. CDR1 is ENHRY, CDR2 SYGVKD, per germline. Trimming removed 8 bases from V and 8 bases from J, with 15 bases in between. The CDR3 coding sequence is TGTGCCATCCTGGATAGGGGAGGAGGCTACACCTTC. It codes for CAILDRGGGYTF.

This clonotype came up a few times. The chain uses TRBV11-3 and TRBJ2-4; D is possibly TRBD1 or TRBD2 (5 bases each). Deletions cut 3 bases from V and 4 bases from J, with 10 bases between. Germline V CDR1 and CDR2: SGHNT, YENEEA. This CDR3 has 14 residues. The CDR3 DNA follows: TGTGCCAGCAGCTTCCGGGACGGGAAAAACATTCAGTACTTC. Its protein product is CASSFRDGKNIQYF.

The chain recombines TRBV12-3 or TRBV12-4 with TRBJ1-2; D remains unclear. V was clipped by 3 bases and J by 8 bases, with 13 bases between them. The CDR3 consists of 13 residues. Written as DNA, the CDR3 is TGTGCCAGCAGTTTGTCGGAAAGGAGAGGCTACACCTTC. Translated, it gives CASSLSERRGYTF.

This clonotype appeared a few times. The chain links TRBV20-1 to TRBJ2-1; the D call may be TRBD1 or TRBD2 (5 bases each). CDR3 length: 12 residues. V lost 7 bases and J 10 bases, leaving 17 bases between the germline ends. Germline V gene sequence: CDR1 DFQATT, CDR2 SNEGSKA (reference sequence). The CDR3 DNA reads as TGCAGTGTCAGATTGGGACGTCCCGAGCAGTTCTTC. It encodes CSVRLGRPEQFF.

The chain has TRBV20-1 and TRBJ2-1, with no clear D. The CDR3 extends over 12 amino acids. V lost 3 bases, J lost 8 bases, and 11 bases lay in between. Germline V gene sequence: CDR1 DFQATT, CDR2 SNEGSKA (reference sequence). CDR3 sequence: CSASGGADEQFF. CDR3 nucleotides: TGCAGTGCTAGTGGCGGTGCGGATGAGCAGTTCTTC.

Points on this clonotype: An end of the junction differs from the germline gene, which may be a read error. The V call is TRBV6-5, the J call TRBJ2-5; D could derive from TRBD1 or TRBD2 (5 bases each). This CDR3 comprises 17 residues. Germline CDR1 reads MNHEY; CDR2 reads SVGAGI. Written as DNA, the CDR3 is TGTGCCAGCAGTTATGACCTGAATACGGGGACCGGGGAGACCCTGTACTTC. Residues: CASSYDLNTGTGETLYF.

The V gene is TRBV3-1, the J gene TRBJ2-7, with TRBD2 as a possible D gene (5 bases). This CDR3 contains 15 residues. The V end was cut by 3 bases, the J end by 2 bases, with 14 bases between. Germline assignment: CDR1 LGHDT and CDR2 YNNKEL (reference sequence). The DNA of the CDR3 is TGTGCCAGCAGCCAGACATCGTTCGGGACCTACGAGCAGTACTTC. It codes for CASSQTSFGTYEQYF.

The chain employs TRBV12-3 or TRBV12-4 and TRBJ2-7; D is undetermined. V was clipped by 6 bases and J by 2 bases, with 14 bases between them. CDR3 length equals 14 residues. The chain's CDR3 is CASSHHPRPYEQYF. In DNA form, the CDR3 reads TGTGCCAGCAGCCACCATCCAAGGCCCTACGAGCAGTACTTC.

This clonotype has more than one count but fewer than ten. This rearrangement joins TRBV12-3 or TRBV12-4 to TRBJ1-4; no firm D call. This CDR3 has 13 amino acids. V was pared by 7 bases and J by 8 bases, with 14 bases between. The CDR3 sequence is CASTGHRGEKLFF. The CDR3 DNA reads as TGTGCCAGCACGGGCCACCGGGGAGAAAAACTGTTTTTT.

This sequence joins TRBV9 and TRBJ2-1, with D tentatively TRBD2 (6 bases). CDR3 length equals 13 residues. Germline V gene lookup returns CDR1 SGDLS and CDR2 YYNGEE. Trimming took 9 bases from V and 7 from J, leaving 17 bases between them. The CDR3 DNA follows: TGTGCCACCGACGGGGGTTCCGGAAATGAGCAGTTCTTC. Translation: CATDGGSGNEQFF.

The chain recombines TRBV4-1 with TRBJ2-5; no definite D call. The J call is doubtful: the DNA matches TRBJ2-7 better. The CDR3 covers 13 residues. In germline, CDR1 is MGHRA, CDR2 YSYEKL. The CDR3, as DNA: TGCGCCAGCAGCCCAAACCTGGTCTACGAGCAGTACTTC. It encodes CASSPNLVYEQYF.

The chain links TRBV28 to TRBJ2-2, with TRBD1 identical over 8 bases. Germline V gene sequence: CDR1 MDHEN, CDR2 SYDVKM. The V and J ends lost 11 bases and 4 bases, in that order; junction bases with no gene match: 6. The CDR3 length is 13 residues. The CDR3 reads CAHGQGGTGELFF. The CDR3 bases are TGTGCCCACGGACAGGGCGGCACCGGGGAGCTGTTTTTT.

This clonotype was counted only a few times. Here the CDR3 DNA reads TGTGCCAGCAGCCAAGATAGGGACAGTGGAGGGGAAAAACTGTTTTTT. It specifies CASSQDRDSGGEKLFF. The chain links TRBV4-2 to TRBJ1-4; TRBD1 aligns across 7 bases. CDR1 and CDR2 from the germline V gene are LGHNA and YNFKEQ. CDR3 length: 16 amino acids. V dropped 0 bases and J dropped 8; count of bases not matched to a gene: 9.

The CDR3 DNA reads TGTGCCAGCAGTGCTCTAGCGGGGAGGAACCACAATGAGCAGTTCTTC. This encodes CASSALAGRNHNEQFF. The rearrangement joins TRBV6-1 to TRBJ2-1, with 9 bases aligning to TRBD2. CDR3 size: 16 residues. Germline assignment: CDR1 MNHNS and CDR2 SASEGT. Trimming at V came to 4 bases and at J to 5 bases, leaving 9 bases not matched to a gene.

The chain combines TRBV20-1 with TRBJ2-1, with 7 bases matching TRBD1. Per germline, CDR1 DFQATT and CDR2 SNEGSKA (reference sequence). CDR3 length equals 16 residues. V gave up 5 bases and J gave up 9 bases; unmatched junction bases: 19. CDR3 in amino acids: CSAPPSVGGAGSEQFF. The CDR3 region has the DNA TGCAGTGCTCCCCCTAGTGTAGGGGGCGCAGGGAGTGAGCAGTTCTTC.

There are a few counts of this clonotype. This sequence joins TRBV7-2 and TRBJ1-1; no firm D call. With 4 bases removed from V and 1 base from J, the gap between germline ends came to 22 bases. The CDR3 spans 18 residues. Per the germline V gene, CDR1 is SGHTA and CDR2 is FQGNSA. As DNA, the CDR3 is TGTGCCAGCAGCTCACCCATGGGAATATTGGGAGAGAACACTGAAGCTTTCTTT. It encodes CASSSPMGILGENTEAFF.

This clonotype was counted a few times. The chain employs TRBV4-1 and TRBJ1-1; D not resolved. V dropped 4 bases and J dropped 1 base, with 10 bases sitting between them. Germline assignment: CDR1 MGHRA and CDR2 YSYEKL. CDR3 length: 14 residues. The CDR3 region has the DNA TGCGCCAGCAGCCCTACCGTCGGGAACACTGAAGCTTTCTTT. It yields the protein CASSPTVGNTEAFF.

This clonotype appeared a few times. V is TRBV6-6 and J is TRBJ1-1; D is perhaps TRBD1 (5 bases). The V gene lost 6 bases and the J gene lost 8 bases, with 16 bases spanning the gap. This CDR3 is built from 13 residues. Germline V gene sequence: CDR1 MNHNY, CDR2 SVGAGI (reference sequence). The DNA of the CDR3 is TGTGCCAGCAGCTCTACCATAGAGGGGGAAGCTTTCTTT. As protein: CASSSTIEGEAFF.

The chain links TRBV7-3 to TRBJ2-1; D gene ambiguous. V was cut by 1 base and J by 0 bases, with 13 bases left in between. The length of the CDR3 is 17 residues. Germline values: CDR1 SGHTA, CDR2 FQGTGA. The DNA for the CDR3 is TGTGCCAGCAGCTTAAATTCCCGCGCTAGCTCCTACAATGAGCAGTTCTTC. This gives the protein CASSLNSRASSYNEQFF.

This chain uses TRBV6-5 with TRBJ2-1; 12 bases are a match to TRBD1. Judging by the DNA end, TRBJ2-7 fits better; the J call may be wrong. Per the germline V gene, CDR1 is MNHEY and CDR2 is SVGAGI. The CDR3 consists of 16 residues. The CDR3 bases are TGTGCCAGCAGAACGGATCCGGGACAGGGGGCTCGCGAGCAGTACTTC. Protein: CASRTDPGQGAREQYF.

The chain has TRBV24-1 and TRBJ1-5; the D gene is possibly TRBD1 (6 bases). The CDR3 sequence is 14 residues long. V shed 2 bases and J shed 5 bases, with 9 bases lying between them. Germline CDR1 is KGHDR and CDR2 is SFDVKD. The CDR3 DNA follows: TGTGCCACCAGTGATTCACAGGGACATCAGCCCCAGCATTTT. Protein sequence: CATSDSQGHQPQHF.

Note on this clonotype: Since no conserved phenylalanine or tryptophan closes the CDR3, a read error is the likely cause. The DNA is omitted, as the CDR3 cannot be located on it reliably, and the CDR3 follows TCRdb's listing. The rearrangement uses TRBV10-2 and TRBJ2-5; TRBD1 was called by the table and not checked on the DNA. Looked up from germline, CDR1 is WSHSY and CDR2 is SAAADI. The CDR3 is 12 amino acids long, termini counted. Here the CDR3 reads CASGTPGQGLFL.

The rearrangement uses TRBV5-6 and TRBJ1-6; D is ambiguous. Germline CDR1 is SGHDT and CDR2 is YYEEEE. CDR3 length equals 10 residues. V lost 6 bases to trimming and J lost 8 bases, with 3 bases between them. The CDR3 DNA sequence: TGTGCCAGCACCGATTCACCCCTCCACTTT. The encoded protein is CASTDSPLHF.